One and the same sample provided the 6 T cell receptor beta chains below, sequenced in a study of blood T cells in healthy people across ages. Then a second PCR, running roughly 7 to 11 cycles, was carried out with a sample-barcoded 5' primer and a J-beta primer mix. TCRdb reprocessed the 5' RACE reads with MiXCR, giving one entry per CDR3 protein. The sample yields 1.4 million or so distinct CDR3 sequences, under 55% seen once. The sequenced material came from blood. These receptors came from a woman between 18 and 30 years old in good health.

The genes are TRBV11-2 and TRBJ2-1; D is ambiguous. CDR1 is SGHAT and CDR2 is FQNNGV in the germline V gene. The CDR3 length is 15 residues. Trimming cost V 5 bases and J 2 bases, with 13 bases left between them. CDR3 nucleotides: TGTGCCAGCAGCCCCCCGGGCATTGCCTACAATGAGCAGTTCTTC. Its translation is CASSPPGIAYNEQFF.

The chain employs TRBV20-1 and TRBJ1-2, with unresolved D. The germline V and J ends were trimmed by 3 bases and 4 bases, with 9 bases remaining between them. Germline lookup yields CDR1 DFQATT and CDR2 SNEGSKA (reference sequence). The CDR3 runs 12 residues. The CDR3 nucleotides are TGCAGTGCTAGCCCGGGGAGCTATGGCTACACCTTC. Translated: CSASPGSYGYTF.

This chain connects TRBV4-3 to TRBJ1-4; no clear D. V lost 1 base and J lost 0, with 9 bases in between. The CDR3 sequence is 16 residues long. Germline CDR1 reads LGHNA; CDR2 reads YSLEER. CDR3 region: CASSQGLGTTNEKLFF. The CDR3 DNA reads TGCGCCAGCAGCCAAGGGCTGGGGACAACTAATGAAAAACTGTTTTTT.

The chain links TRBV4-1 to TRBJ1-2, with D perhaps matching TRBD1 (6 bases). V was trimmed by 0 bases and J by 0 bases, leaving 11 bases between them. This CDR3 spans 16 amino acids. CDR1 and CDR2 (germline): MGHRA, YSYEKL. CDR3: CASSQETGLSNYGYTF. CDR3 DNA sequence: TGCGCCAGCAGCCAAGAGACAGGTCTTTCTAACTATGGCTACACCTTC.

This clonotype came up a few times. The chain has TRBV5-6 and TRBJ2-7; 8 bases are a match to TRBD1. Germline CDR1 SGHDT, CDR2 YYEEEE. V was pared by 7 bases and J by 4 bases, with 7 bases of the junction left unmatched. CDR3 length equals 13 residues. The DNA of the CDR3 is TGTGCCAGCCAACTCGACAGGGGATACGAGCAGTACTTC. It encodes CASQLDRGYEQYF.

This clonotype has more than one count but fewer than ten. The chain combines TRBV4-3 with TRBJ2-5, with no clear D. V was shortened by 0 bases and J by 0 bases, with 11 bases between the two germline ends. Germline V gives CDR1 LGHNA, CDR2 YSLEER. The CDR3 loop spans 16 amino acids. As DNA, the CDR3 is TGCGCCAGCAGCCAAGATCGTGTGGGGTACCAAGAGACCCAGTACTTC. It translates to CASSQDRVGYQETQYF.